This T cell receptor beta chain was documented in a study of shared clonotypes between healthy human individuals. Evenly divided among several immunoSEQ plates was the genomic DNA of each subset. The method was immunoSEQ multiplex PCR; TCRdb's version includes in-frame clones alone and lacks a portion of them. Here the sample spans 850,000 to 1,200,000 clones, approximately 72% being singletons. The length of the CDR3 is 15 residues. Germline V gene sequence: CDR1 SGHVS, CDR2 FQNEAQ. Between the trimmed V and J ends, which lost 5 bases and 0 bases, there was a span of 14 bases. Caucasian adults residing in Nashville, Tennessee made up all the donors.

The chain couples TRBV7-8 to TRBJ2-7; tentative D call: TRBD1 (6 bases). The sequenced sample consisted of memory CD4+ T cells sorted from blood. The subset here: CD45RA-negative fraction. The TCR was taken from a young man in good health. DNA of the CDR3: TGTGCCAGCAGCCTCAGGGGCCCTTTCTCCTACGAGCAGTACTTC. Residues: CASSLRGPFSYEQYF.